These 15 T cell receptor beta chains were sequenced from one sample in a study of blood T cell repertoires in COVID-19 (TCRdb year 2020). The protocol used for the library was the immunoSEQ multiplex PCR assay. Entries here come from immuneACCESS through TCRdb and include only in-frame sequences with V and J called. Some clones fail to appear in such tables; in the studies checked, an unresolved V gene covers under half of the shortfall, and the cause of the remainder is unknown. The sample table lists tens of thousands of clones, around four fifths of them with a count of one. The ten largest clonotypes hold approximately 15% of the sample. Sequences were obtained from peripheral blood. All receptors derive from a human donor in a cohort sampled during active COVID-19.

V is TRBV19 and J is TRBJ2-5; TRBD2 matches at 8 bases. Per germline, CDR1 LNHDA and CDR2 SQIVND (reference sequence). V lost 1 base, J lost 5 bases, and 12 bases stayed unmatched. The CDR3 totals 17 residues. The CDR3 coding sequence is TGTGCCAGTAGTATAGGAAGCGGGGGTCACCAGGGGGAGACCCAGTACTTC. Its protein product is CASSIGSGGHQGETQYF.

J is TRBJ1-6 and V is TRBV10-2; the D gene is possibly TRBD1 (6 bases). The V gene lost 4 bases and the J gene lost 5 bases, with 9 bases spanning the gap. The CDR3 runs 14 residues. Germline V gene data show CDR1 as WSHSY and CDR2 as SAAADI. DNA for the CDR3: TGCGCCAGCAGTGGTCGACAGGATAATTCACCCCTCCACTTT. This codes for CASSGRQDNSPLHF.

The J gene is TRBJ1-4, the V gene TRBV19; no firm D call. Trimming removed 6 bases at V and 7 bases at J, with 12 bases between. Germline-derived CDR1 and CDR2 are LNHDA and SQIVND (reference sequence). This CDR3 contains 13 residues. Here the CDR3 DNA reads TGTGCCAGTAGCCGGAGTTGGAGTGAAAAACTGTTTTTT. It encodes CASSRSWSEKLFF.

This clone was seen once. The chain joins TRBV18 to TRBJ2-5; the match to TRBD1 covers 7 bases. V lost 3 bases, J lost 1 base, and 5 bases stayed unmatched. Germline V gene sequence: CDR1 KGHSH, CDR2 LQKENI. This CDR3 contains 15 residues. In DNA form, the CDR3 reads TGTGCCAGCTCACCCAAACAGGGGCTCCAAGAGACCCAGTACTTC. It translates to CASSPKQGLQETQYF.

The chain combines TRBV18 with TRBJ2-6; the D gene is possibly TRBD1 (5 bases). Germline CDR1 reads KGHSH; CDR2 reads LQKENI. The CDR3 runs to 17 residues. Trimming took off 7 bases at V and 1 base at J, with 17 bases between the two ends. The CDR3 DNA reads TGTGCCAGCTTCACGGTTCAGGGTGTATCTGGGGCCAACGTCCTGACTTTC. Translating gives CASFTVQGVSGANVLTF.

This rearrangement joins TRBV28 to TRBJ2-2, with 10 bases fitting TRBD2. This CDR3 contains 15 residues. CDR1 MDHEN and CDR2 SYDVKM come from the germline V gene. V lost 6 bases to trimming and J lost 5 bases; unmatched junction nucleotides: 6. CDR3 nucleotides: TGTGCCAGCAGCAGCGGGGGGGCCGGGACCGGGGAGCTGTTTTTT. Amino acids: CASSSGGAGTGELFF.

The V call is TRBV14, the J call TRBJ2-3, with 9 bases lining up with TRBD2. CDR3 length equals 13 residues. Per the germline V gene, CDR1 is SGHDN and CDR2 is FVKESK. J lost 11 bases, V lost 0 bases, and 3 bases had no gene match. As DNA, the CDR3 is TGTGCCAGCAGCCAAGATTTACTAGCGGGGCAGTATTTT. It specifies CASSQDLLAGQYF. The full variable domain, its missing parts supplied by reference TRBV14 and TRBJ2-3, is EAGVTQFPSHSVIEKGQTVTLRCDPISGHDNLYWYRRVMGKEIKFLLHFVKESKQDESGMPNNRFLAERTGGTYSTLKVQPAELEDSGVYFCASSQDLLAGQYFGPGTRLTVL.

This clone was detected only once. The chain employs TRBV5-1 and TRBJ2-7; 7 bases are shared with TRBD2. Germline assignment: CDR1 SGHRS and CDR2 YFSETQ. The V gene end was trimmed by 1 base and the J gene end by 4 bases; junction bases not matched to a gene: 5. The CDR3 length is 14 residues. The CDR3 region has the DNA TGCGCCAGCAGCTTGCAGGCGGGAGAGTACGAGCAGTACTTC. Translating it yields CASSLQAGEYEQYF.

The J gene is TRBJ2-7, the V gene TRBV7-9, with TRBD1 as a possible D gene (5 bases). Germline CDR1 SEHNR, CDR2 FQNEAQ (reference sequence). V dropped 5 bases and J dropped 7 bases, with 9 bases sitting between them. The CDR3 consists of 11 residues. The DNA for the CDR3 is TGTGCCAGCAGCCAGGGCTGGGAGCAGTACTTC. This codes for CASSQGWEQYF.

The chain combines TRBV5-4 with TRBJ2-7; 12 bases fit TRBD2. Germline CDR1 reads SGHNT; CDR2 reads YYREEE (reference sequence). The CDR3 runs to 16 residues. Trimming cost V 0 bases and J 6 bases; bases outside gene matches: 7. CDR3 in DNA: TGTGCCAGCAGCTTGGAGTCTAGCGGGGGGGGCTCCGAGCAGTACTTC. This encodes CASSLESSGGGSEQYF.

The genes are TRBV11-2 and TRBJ2-1; D unclear. Germline assignment: CDR1 SGHAT and CDR2 FQNNGV. The germline V and J ends were trimmed by 5 bases and 0 bases, with 11 bases remaining between them. CDR3 length: 15 amino acids. DNA of the CDR3: TGTGCCAGCAGCCCATTGACAAGCTCCTACAATGAGCAGTTCTTC. Protein product: CASSPLTSSYNEQFF. Looking up the rest from reference TRBV11-2 and TRBJ2-1 gives the full variable domain: EAGVAQSPRYKIIEKRQSVAFWCNPISGHATLYWYQQILGQGPKLLIQFQNNGVVDDSQLPKDRFSAERLKGVDSTLKIQPAKLEDSAVYLCASSPLTSSYNEQFFGPGTRLTVL.

V and J are TRBV7-2 and TRBJ1-5; the D gene is possibly TRBD1 (5 bases). The CDR3 loop spans 15 amino acids. Looked up from germline, CDR1 is SGHTA and CDR2 is FQGNSA. V shed 1 base and J shed 1 base, with 8 bases lying between them. The CDR3, as DNA: TGTGCCAGCAGCTTAGGGGGGGTCAGCAATCAGCCCCAGCATTTT. This gives the protein CASSLGGVSNQPQHF.

This chain links TRBV2 with TRBJ1-2; 7 bases are a match to TRBD1. The CDR3 consists of 14 residues. J gave up 2 bases and V 6 bases, and 6 bases lay outside the gene matches. Germline-derived CDR1 and CDR2 are SNHLY and FYNNEI. DNA for the CDR3: TGTGCCAGCAGAAACAGGGGAAGGAACTATGGCTACACCTTC. It translates to CASRNRGRNYGYTF.

V usage is TRBV28 and J usage is TRBJ1-5; no reliable D call. Trimming removed 5 bases from V and 9 bases from J, with 17 bases in between. Germline V gives CDR1 MDHEN, CDR2 SYDVKM. The CDR3 runs 14 residues. CDR3 sequence: CASSPSRGVRPQHF. CDR3 coding DNA: TGTGCCAGCAGTCCGTCACGGGGAGTAAGGCCCCAGCATTTT.

The chain has TRBV6-1 and TRBJ2-7, with 9 nucleotides matching TRBD2. Looked up from germline, CDR1 is MNHNS and CDR2 is SASEGT. CDR3 length: 15 amino acids. V was clipped by 3 bases and J by 4 bases; unmatched bases: 7. The CDR3 protein is CASSDGSAGGYEQYF. CDR3 sequence (DNA): TGTGCCAGCAGTGACGGGTCTGCGGGAGGGTACGAGCAGTACTTC.